A single sample is the source of the 26 T cell receptor beta chains below, sequenced in a study of shared clonotypes between healthy human individuals (dated by TCRdb to 2018 to 2021). Receptors were amplified or captured by the immunoSEQ multiplex PCR assay. This immuneACCESS table, as held by TCRdb, lists in-frame sequences with V and J called but not all clones. Of the missing ones, under half trace to an unresolved V gene in checked studies; the others have no known cause. This sample is represented by roughly 2.2 million clones; approximately 90% of them were singletons. Around 0.4% of the sample belongs to the ten largest clones. The sample taken for sequencing was naive CD4+ T cells from PBMCs. The intended sense of this specimen's cell subset or site label: CD45RA+ positively selected. All receptors come from a man between 18 and 29 years old in good health. Some clones in this sample may be carry-over from other donors' samples.

This clone was detected only once. The chain couples TRBV10-3 to TRBJ2-7; the D is unclear. CDR1 is ENHRY, CDR2 SYGVKD, per germline. Trimming removed 0 bases from V and 3 bases from J, with 12 bases in between. The CDR3 covers 15 residues. DNA for the CDR3: TGTGCCATCAGTGAGTCGTCAGCCCTTGTCTACGAGCAGTACTTC. It specifies CAISESSALVYEQYF.

The genes are TRBV7-2 and TRBJ1-1; TRBD1 matches 8 bases. Germline V CDR1 and CDR2: SGHTA, FQGNSA. The CDR3 loop spans 18 amino acids. The V and J ends lost 3 bases and 0 bases, in that order; junction bases with no gene match: 12. This CDR3 is CASSLFSGTGYMNTEAFF. For the CDR3, the DNA is TGTGCCAGCAGCTTGTTCTCCGGGACAGGATACATGAACACTGAAGCTTTCTTT. Full variable domain (rest looked up from reference TRBV7-2 and TRBJ1-1): GAGVSQSPSNKVTEKGKDVELRCDPISGHTALYWYRQSLGQGLEFLIYFQGNSAPDKSGLPSDRFSAERTGGSVSTLTIQRTQQEDSAVYLCASSLFSGTGYMNTEAFFGQGTRLTVV.

CDR3 amino acids: CASSEAGGLAALTDTQYF. CDR3 coding DNA: TGTGCCAGCAGTGAAGCTGGGGGACTAGCGGCACTCACAGATACGCAGTATTTT. The rearrangement joins TRBV6-1 to TRBJ2-3, with 11 positions matching TRBD2. CDR3 length equals 18 residues. The ends lost 0 bases at V and 2 bases at J; junction bases unmatched: 7. The germline V gene encodes CDR1 MNHNS and CDR2 SASEGT.

The chain joins TRBV18 to TRBJ2-5; D gene unclear. CDR3 length: 14 amino acids. Deletions cut 6 bases from V and 1 base from J, with 12 bases between. CDR1 and CDR2 from the germline V gene are KGHSH and LQKENI. The CDR3 is CASSSQYFQETQYF. CDR3 nucleotide sequence: TGTGCCAGCTCGTCCCAGTACTTCCAAGAGACCCAGTACTTC.

This chain uses TRBV4-3 with TRBJ2-7; no definite D call. V was clipped by 10 bases and J by 2 bases, with 12 bases between them. CDR3 length: 12 residues. CDR1 is LGHNA and CDR2 is YSLEER in the germline V gene. CDR3 sequence reads: CAITRRPYEQYF. Written as DNA, the CDR3 is TGCGCCATCACCAGGCGGCCCTACGAGCAGTACTTC.

This clone was seen a handful of times. This chain connects TRBV11-3 to TRBJ2-2; D is unresolved. Germline V gives CDR1 SGHNT, CDR2 YENEEA. V lost 1 base to trimming and J lost 0 bases, with 6 bases between them. The CDR3 runs 15 residues. CDR3 protein: CASSLASANTGELFF. CDR3 bases: TGTGCCAGCAGCTTAGCCAGTGCGAACACCGGGGAGCTGTTTTTT.

The chain couples TRBV28 to TRBJ1-2; D possibly corresponds to TRBD1 (6 bases). Germline V gene sequence: CDR1 MDHEN, CDR2 SYDVKM. This CDR3 has 12 residues. V was shortened by 7 bases and J by 3 bases, with 9 bases between the two germline ends. DNA for the CDR3: TGTGCCAGCAAGGACAGCCACTATGGCTACACCTTC. Translating gives CASKDSHYGYTF.

The chain combines TRBV7-9 with TRBJ2-3, with a possible D match to TRBD2 (5 bases). Germline CDR1 and CDR2: SEHNR and FQNEAQ (reference sequence). V dropped 3 bases and J dropped 4 bases, with 8 bases sitting between them. This CDR3 is built from 13 residues. The CDR3 sequence is CASSFEGADTQYF. The CDR3 DNA is TGTGCCAGCAGCTTCGAGGGCGCAGATACGCAGTATTTT.

CDR3 protein: CASSGLFTEAFF. In DNA, the CDR3 is TGTGCCTCCTCTGGGTTATTCACTGAAGCTTTCTTT. The chain joins TRBV27 to TRBJ1-1; no reliable D call. Trimming shortened V by 11 bases and J by 4 bases, and 14 bases separated the two germline ends. Germline-derived CDR1 and CDR2 are MNHEY and SMNVEV (reference sequence). The CDR3 sequence is 12 residues long.

This rearrangement joins TRBV19 to TRBJ2-5; D unclear. Germline V gives CDR1 LNHDA, CDR2 SQIVND (reference sequence). V was trimmed by 8 bases and J by 5 bases, leaving 6 bases between them. There are 10 residues in the CDR3. CDR3 residues: CASGLETQYF. The CDR3 DNA reads TGTGCCAGTGGGCTGGAGACCCAGTACTTC.

The chain recombines TRBV5-6 with TRBJ2-7; D possibly uses TRBD1 or TRBD2 (5 bases each). V was trimmed by 4 bases and J by 3 bases, leaving 26 bases between them. CDR3 length: 18 amino acids. Germline CDR1 and CDR2: SGHDT and YYEEEE. CDR3 coding DNA: TGTGCCAGCAGCCTAGCTCCGGGACGTGAAGGAGGCAGCTACGAGCAGTACTTC. This sequence encodes CASSLAPGREGGSYEQYF.

The chain employs TRBV7-2 and TRBJ2-7, with 10 bases matching TRBD1. CDR1 and CDR2 (germline): SGHTA, FQGNSA. The V and J ends lost 5 bases and 0 bases, in that order; junction bases with no gene match: 4. This CDR3 region has 15 residues. The CDR3 region is CASSGRDRGSYEQYF. The DNA of the CDR3 is TGTGCCAGCAGCGGCCGGGACAGGGGCTCCTACGAGCAGTACTTC. Variable domain in full (rest from reference TRBV7-2 and TRBJ2-7): GAGVSQSPSNKVTEKGKDVELRCDPISGHTALYWYRQSLGQGLEFLIYFQGNSAPDKSGLPSDRFSAERTGGSVSTLTIQRTQQEDSAVYLCASSGRDRGSYEQYFGPGTRLTVT.

Comment on this clone: The sample contains more than one DNA sequence encoding this CDR3. The V gene is TRBV19, the J gene TRBJ1-1, with D possibly matching TRBD1 (6 bases). This CDR3 comprises 14 residues. Germline V gene sequence: CDR1 LNHDA, CDR2 SQIVND (reference sequence). V was shortened by 3 bases and J by 1 base, with 9 bases between the two germline ends. The chain's CDR3 is CASSIRGGNTEAFF. CDR3 bases: TGTGCCAGTAGTATCAGGGGCGGGAACACTGAAGCTTTCTTT.

J is TRBJ1-1 and V is TRBV10-1; 7 nucleotides align to TRBD1. The CDR3 totals 16 residues. Germline V lookup: CDR1 WNHNN, CDR2 SYGVQD (reference sequence). The V and J ends lost 5 bases and 5 bases, in that order; junction bases with no gene match: 14. The CDR3 DNA sequence: TGCGCCAGCAGTAAGGGACAGTTTGAACTGGGTACTGAAGCTTTCTTT. As protein: CASSKGQFELGTEAFF.

The chain joins TRBV6-1 to TRBJ1-2; TRBD1 matches 10 bases. V shed 5 bases and J 3 bases; nucleotides not matched to a gene: 3. The CDR3 consists of 14 residues. Germline CDR1 MNHNS, CDR2 SASEGT. The CDR3 nucleotides are TGTGCCAGCAGTCTGACAGGGGGCTACTATGGCTACACCTTC. It yields the protein CASSLTGGYYGYTF.

The CDR3 here is CASGGRGGYGYTF. CDR3 nucleotides: TGTGCCAGCGGTGGCAGGGGGGGGTACGGCTACACCTTC. The chain is built from TRBV27 and TRBJ1-2, with TRBD1 matching 7 bases. V shed 8 bases, J shed 8 bases, and the junction held 11 bases outside the gene matches. The CDR3 is 13 residues long. Germline-derived CDR1 and CDR2 are MNHEY and SMNVEV (reference sequence).

The V gene is TRBV28, the J gene TRBJ2-5, with 13 bases aligning to TRBD2. Trimming at V came to 2 bases and at J to 5 bases, leaving 8 bases not matched to a gene. The CDR3 spans 17 residues. Germline loops: CDR1 MDHEN, CDR2 SYDVKM. The CDR3 DNA is TGTGCCAGCAGTTTACCTCGGACTAGCGGGAGTTTTGAGACCCAGTACTTC. As protein: CASSLPRTSGSFETQYF.

The chain combines TRBV6-7 with TRBJ1-5; TRBD1 is a possible D gene (6 bases). TRBV6-7 is filed as an ORF, its function uncertain. The V and J ends lost 4 bases and 5 bases respectively, with 18 bases between them. The CDR3 loop spans 16 amino acids. CDR3 nucleotide sequence: TGTGCCAGCAGTTGCAAACAGGGAAGGGCCCATCAGCCCCAGCATTTT. It is translated as CASSCKQGRAHQPQHF.

The chain links TRBV16 to TRBJ1-1; D is uncertain. Germline V gene sequence: CDR1 KGHSY, CDR2 FQNENV. The CDR3 totals 14 residues. Trimming left V 3 bases short and J 1 base short, with 9 bases between. Here the CDR3 reads CASSQEIGNTEAFF. CDR3 coding DNA: TGTGCCAGCAGCCAGGAGATTGGGAACACTGAAGCTTTCTTT.

J is TRBJ2-5 and V is TRBV19; no firm D call. This CDR3 contains 13 residues. V was clipped by 6 bases and J by 2 bases, with 10 bases between them. Germline-derived CDR1 and CDR2 are LNHDA and SQIVND (reference sequence). The CDR3 loop reads CASSPRAQETQYF. The DNA of the CDR3 is TGTGCCAGTAGCCCTCGAGCACAAGAGACCCAGTACTTC. Full variable domain (missing parts from reference TRBV19 and TRBJ2-5): DGGITQSPKYLFRKEGQNVTLSCEQNLNHDAMYWYRQDPGQGLRLIYYSQIVNDFQKGDIAEGYSVSREKKESFPLTVTSAQKNPTAFYLCASSPRAQETQYFGPGTRLLVL.

Concerning this clone: The same CDR3 arises from other DNA sequences in this sample as well. The chain carries TRBV9 and TRBJ2-1; 7 nucleotides align to TRBD2. Looked up from germline, CDR1 is SGDLS and CDR2 is YYNGEE. This CDR3 has 12 residues. The J segment lost 10 bases and the V segment lost 0 bases, leaving 1 base of the junction unmatched. This chain's CDR3 is CASSVEAGEQFF. The CDR3 DNA reads as TGTGCCAGCAGCGTAGAAGCGGGAGAGCAGTTCTTC.

For this clone: Other DNA sequences in this specimen translate into the identical CDR3. The V gene is TRBV5-1, the J gene TRBJ2-5; D unclear. Germline V gives CDR1 SGHRS, CDR2 YFSETQ. V was cut by 4 bases and J by 4 bases, with 8 bases left in between. The CDR3 contains 12 residues. The CDR3 sequence: CASSPDLETQYF. The CDR3 DNA follows: TGCGCCAGCAGCCCCGATCTAGAGACCCAGTACTTC.

This clone was observed many times. The chain is built from TRBV19 and TRBJ2-7, with 8 bases matching TRBD1. This CDR3 contains 16 residues. J was trimmed by 0 bases and V by 5 bases; bases with no gene match: 9. The germline CDR1 and CDR2 sequences are LNHDA and SQIVND (reference sequence). CDR3 loop: CASSAAGGLGSYEQYF. The CDR3 nucleotides read TGTGCCAGTAGTGCGGCAGGGGGCCTGGGCTCCTACGAGCAGTACTTC.

This clone has a single count. The chain carries TRBV20-1 and TRBJ1-2; D is unclear. This CDR3 is 11 amino acids long. Germline CDR1 DFQATT, CDR2 SNEGSKA (reference sequence). V was clipped by 3 bases and J by 8 bases, with 10 bases between them. In DNA form, the CDR3 reads TGCAGTGCTAGTAGGCCCTGGGGCTACACCTTC. Translating gives CSASRPWGYTF.

This clone has a single count. The chain combines TRBV5-1 with TRBJ1-2; 7 bases are shared with TRBD1. V lost 4 bases and J lost 0; bases outside the gene matches: 3. Germline V CDR1 and CDR2: SGHRS, YFSETQ. The CDR3 runs to 14 residues. The CDR3 loop reads CASSRDSPNYGYTF. In DNA, the CDR3 is TGCGCCAGCAGCCGGGACAGCCCTAACTATGGCTACACCTTC.

The rearrangement uses TRBV15 and TRBJ1-5, with no clear D. The V gene's germline CDR1 is LNHNV and CDR2 YYDKDF (reference sequence). Between the trimmed V and J ends, which lost 3 bases and 3 bases, there was a span of 9 bases. The CDR3 sequence is 14 residues long. The DNA for the CDR3 is TGTGCCACCAGCAGTAGGATGACCAATCAGCCCCAGCATTTT. It specifies CATSSRMTNQPQHF.